This T cell receptor beta chain was sequenced for a study of blood T cell repertoires in COVID-19. The CDR3 is 19 residues long. Trimming shortened V by 5 bases and J by 0 bases, and 22 bases separated the two germline ends. CDR1 and CDR2 (germline): LNHDA, SQIVND (reference sequence). Those who participated ranged in age from about 18 to 89 years and resided in approximately 26 US areas. Clones were sequenced by immunoSEQ multiplex PCR, and TCRdb holds only the in-frame ones, with some missing. This table holds more than 450,000 clones, roughly nine tenths found once. Specimen: PBMCs or T cells enriched from blood (not recorded which). This chain joins TRBV19 and TRBJ1-4, with D tentatively TRBD1 (5 bases). This TCR was sampled from a woman aged 18-35 years who had recovered from COVID-19. The CDR3 DNA is TGTGCCAGTAGTTCCTCCTTAGGGACTGCCTCTGCAACTAATGAAAAACTGTTTTTT. Protein sequence: CASSSSLGTASATNEKLFF.